This entry lists 17 T cell receptor beta chains sequenced from one sample in a study of blood T cell repertoires in COVID-19. Sequencing used immunoSEQ multiplex PCR; TCRdb keeps in-frame clones, though not all of them. Of a few hundred thousand clones listed, approximately 90% were seen once; the top ten hold approximately 4%. The specimen sequenced was peripheral blood. These receptors all stem from a man aged 55 to 69 who had recovered from COVID-19.

This chain connects TRBV7-3 to TRBJ2-2; TRBD2 matches at 15 bases. Germline CDR1 and CDR2: SGHTA and FQGTGA. The CDR3 loop spans 17 amino acids. The V gene end was trimmed by 5 bases and the J gene end by 6 bases; junction bases not matched to a gene: 7. CDR3 sequence reads: CASSRGTSGGPSGELFF. CDR3 bases: TGTGCCAGCAGCCGAGGGACTAGCGGGGGGCCCTCCGGGGAGCTGTTTTTT.

CDR3 amino acids: CASSATSGGVAEQFF. CDR3 DNA: TGTGCCAGCAGCGCAACTAGCGGGGGGGTTGCTGAGCAGTTCTTC. J is TRBJ2-1 and V is TRBV9, with 13 nucleotides matching TRBD2. The germline V gene encodes CDR1 SGDLS and CDR2 YYNGEE. V lost 3 bases, J lost 9 bases, and 6 bases stayed unmatched. CDR3 length: 15 residues. Filled out from reference TRBV9 and TRBJ2-1, the complete variable domain reads DSGVTQTPKHLITATGQRVTLRCSPRSGDLSVYWYQQSLDQGLQFLIQYYNGEERAKGNILERFSAQQFPDLHSELNLSSLELGDSALYFCASSATSGGVAEQFFGPGTRLTVL.

The V and J genes are TRBV30 and TRBJ1-4, with 9 bases that match TRBD1. CDR3 length: 14 amino acids. Germline values: CDR1 GTSNPN, CDR2 SVGIG (reference sequence). The ends lost 2 bases at V and 5 bases at J; junction bases unmatched: 3. The CDR3 sequence: CAWSKDRGNEKLFF. The DNA of the CDR3 is TGTGCCTGGAGTAAGGACAGGGGAAATGAAAAACTGTTTTTT.

The rearrangement joins TRBV19 to TRBJ2-5; possible D gene TRBD2, 7 bases. The V gene lost 3 bases and the J gene lost 1 base, with 15 bases spanning the gap. The CDR3 has 16 residues. Germline CDR1 LNHDA, CDR2 SQIVND (reference sequence). CDR3: CASSMASGTLQETQYF. CDR3 bases: TGTGCCAGTAGTATGGCGAGCGGGACACTCCAAGAGACCCAGTACTTC.

This chain links TRBV5-6 with TRBJ1-1; no clear D. CDR3 length equals 12 residues. V gave up 1 base and J gave up 2 bases, with 3 bases separating them. Germline CDR1 SGHDT, CDR2 YYEEEE. The CDR3: CASSLPNTEAFF. For the CDR3, the DNA is TGTGCCAGCAGCTTGCCAAACACTGAAGCTTTCTTT. The full variable domain, rest sourced from reference TRBV5-6 and TRBJ1-1, is DAGVTQSPTHLIKTRGQQVTLRCSPKSGHDTVSWYQQALGQGPQFIFQYYEEEERQRGNFPDRFSGHQFPNYSSELNVNALLLGDSALYLCASSLPNTEAFFGQGTRLTVV.

The V gene is TRBV3-1 (or the pseudogene TRBV3-2), the J gene TRBJ2-1; TRBD2 agrees at 14 bases. There are 17 residues in the CDR3. CDR1 is LGHDT, CDR2 YNNKEL, per germline (reference sequence). V lost 4 bases, J lost 3 bases, and 5 bases stayed unmatched. The DNA for the CDR3 is TGTGCCAGCAGCCTGGGACTAGCGGGGGCCAACTACAATGAGCAGTTCTTC. It specifies CASSLGLAGANYNEQFF.

V gene TRBV27 combines with J gene TRBJ2-7, with D perhaps matching TRBD1 (6 bases). The CDR3 is made up of 13 amino acids. Germline CDR1 reads MNHEY; CDR2 reads SMNVEV (reference sequence). With 5 bases removed from V and 4 bases from J, the gap between germline ends came to 12 bases. CDR3 region: CASSRSGTYEQYF. CDR3 DNA sequence: TGTGCCAGCAGTCGTTCAGGGACATACGAGCAGTACTTC.

The rearrangement uses TRBV19 and TRBJ1-2; 11 bases align to TRBD1. The CDR3 length is 17 residues. The germline V gene encodes CDR1 LNHDA and CDR2 SQIVND (reference sequence). V shed 4 bases, J shed 7 bases, and the junction held 14 bases outside the gene matches. The CDR3 region is CASSTPWDRGYSAGYTF. The DNA of the CDR3 is TGTGCCAGTAGTACGCCCTGGGACAGGGGGTATAGCGCTGGCTACACCTTC.

V gene TRBV3-1 (or the pseudogene TRBV3-2) combines with J gene TRBJ2-1; no firm D call. CDR3 length: 15 residues. The V end lost 0 bases, the J end lost 5 bases, and 11 bases lay between the germline ends. Germline CDR1 LGHDT, CDR2 YNNKEL (reference sequence). CDR3 bases: TGTGCCAGCAGCCAAGATTACAGACCAGACAATGAGCAGTTCTTC. Translated, it gives CASSQDYRPDNEQFF.

The V gene is TRBV20-1, the J gene TRBJ2-1; no clear D. The CDR3 is 11 residues long. The V end lost 6 bases, the J end lost 10 bases, and 13 bases lay between the germline ends. From germline, CDR1 is DFQATT and CDR2 SNEGSKA (reference sequence). The CDR3 sequence: CSAKSGPEQFF. Here the CDR3 DNA reads TGCAGTGCAAAGTCAGGTCCCGAGCAGTTCTTC.

The chain couples TRBV5-6 to TRBJ2-7; 9 nucleotides align to TRBD1. This CDR3 is built from 14 residues. Per germline, CDR1 SGHDT and CDR2 YYEEEE. The V and J ends lost 4 bases and 7 bases, in that order; junction bases with no gene match: 9. The CDR3 DNA is TGTGCCAGCAGCCAAGGACAGGGGAGGTGGGAGCAGTACTTC. Translation: CASSQGQGRWEQYF.

This clone was seen only once. V gene TRBV5-1 combines with J gene TRBJ1-5, with a possible D match to TRBD1 (5 bases). Germline loops: CDR1 SGHRS, CDR2 YFSETQ. V lost 0 bases, J lost 3 bases, and 10 bases lay in between. The CDR3 contains 15 residues. The CDR3 protein is CASSLGGQFNQPQHF. The DNA for the CDR3 is TGCGCCAGCAGCTTGGGAGGACAATTCAATCAGCCCCAGCATTTT.

The chain joins TRBV3-1 (or the pseudogene TRBV3-2) to TRBJ2-7; 11 nucleotides match TRBD2. Germline loops: CDR1 LGHDT, CDR2 YNNKEL (reference sequence). V lost 1 base and J lost 7; bases outside the gene matches: 6. The CDR3 covers 15 residues. The chain's CDR3 is CASSQGVAGGQEQYF. The CDR3 nucleotides are TGTGCCAGCAGCCAAGGAGTAGCGGGGGGGCAAGAGCAGTACTTC.

This rearrangement joins TRBV6-2 or TRBV6-3 to TRBJ2-7; 8 bases line up with TRBD1. Looked up from germline, CDR1 is MNHEY and CDR2 is SVGEGT. Losses at the gene ends were 5 bases for V and 2 bases for J; bases not matched to a gene: 2. CDR3 length: 13 amino acids. CDR3 in DNA: TGTGCCAGCAGTGACAGGGGCCCCTACGAGCAGTACTTC. Translating it yields CASSDRGPYEQYF.

The chain couples TRBV4-2 to TRBJ2-3; possible D gene TRBD2, 6 bases. The CDR3 totals 17 residues. The germline gives CDR1 LGHNA, CDR2 YNFKEQ. V was cut by 0 bases and J by 5 bases, with 18 bases left in between. The DNA for the CDR3 is TGTGCCAGCAGCCAAGATGGGGCTAGCGTTTCGCTAGATACGCAGTATTTT. Residues: CASSQDGASVSLDTQYF.

This clone occurred a few times. V usage is TRBV5-1 and J usage is TRBJ2-6, with D maybe TRBD2 (5 bases). CDR1 is SGHRS and CDR2 is YFSETQ in the germline V gene. The CDR3 runs to 16 residues. The germline V and J ends were trimmed by 4 bases and 0 bases, with 11 bases remaining between them. In DNA form, the CDR3 reads TGCGCCAGCAGCGGCCCGGGGAGCTCTGGGGCCAACGTCCTGACTTTC. Protein: CASSGPGSSGANVLTF.

The V and J genes are TRBV4-2 and TRBJ2-3, with TRBD1 matching over 7 bases. From germline, CDR1 is LGHNA and CDR2 YNFKEQ. V lost 1 base to trimming and J lost 3 bases; unmatched junction nucleotides: 4. The CDR3 is 15 amino acids. CDR3 nucleotide sequence: TGTGCCAGCAGCCAAGTCCCAGGGGGAACAGATACGCAGTATTTT. This translates into CASSQVPGGTDTQYF.